One T cell receptor beta chain is described in this entry. These data originate in a study of shared clonotypes between healthy human individuals. Every subset had its genomic DNA shared out evenly among several immunoSEQ plates. The protocol was immunoSEQ multiplex PCR, while the TCRdb copy is restricted to in-frame clones and leaves out a portion. Of 450,000 to 700,000 clones listed, about 95% were seen once; the top ten hold less than 0.13%. The CDR3 has 15 residues. V lost 7 bases and J 1 base, leaving 17 bases between the germline ends. Germline-derived CDR1 and CDR2 are SGHDT and YYEEEE. Naive CD8 cells were CD45RO-negative, positively selected for CCR7, excluding terminally differentiated effector memory CD45RA+ cells. Each sample came from a Caucasian adult donor living in Nashville, Tennessee.

V usage is TRBV5-6 and J usage is TRBJ1-1; perhaps TRBD1 as D (6 bases). The clonotype originates from a woman aged 25-40 years in good health. Source material: naive CD8+ T cells sorted from blood. The CDR3 sequence: CASGTYREENTEAFF. DNA of the CDR3: TGTGCCAGCGGCACGTACAGGGAGGAGAACACTGAAGCTTTCTTT. Full variable domain (missing parts from reference TRBV5-6 and TRBJ1-1): DAGVTQSPTHLIKTRGQQVTLRCSPKSGHDTVSWYQQALGQGPQFIFQYYEEEERQRGNFPDRFSGHQFPNYSSELNVNALLLGDSALYLCASGTYREENTEAFFGQGTRLTVV.